The sequence of this T cell receptor beta chain was determined in a study of blood T cell repertoires in COVID-19. TCRdb's table, derived via immunoSEQ multiplex PCR, lists solely in-frame clones and lacks some. The sample shows under 300,000 clones, around 86% of them seen only once. The CDR3 spans 13 residues. Germline loops: CDR1 WNHNN, CDR2 SYGVQD (reference sequence). Trimming pared 4 bases from V and 4 bases from J, leaving 9 bases between. Input material: peripheral blood. The chain joins TRBV10-1 to TRBJ2-3; perhaps TRBD1 as D (6 bases). The source is a woman aged 60-75 years with active or convalescent COVID-19. CDR3 residues: CASSARGSDTQYF. Written as DNA, the CDR3 is TGCGCCAGCAGTGCGAGGGGGTCAGATACGCAGTATTTT.